The T cell receptor beta chain described here comes from a study of blood T cell repertoires in COVID-19. About the study: Samples taken during acute and convalescent COVID-19 were collected in the United States, Italy and Spain. T cells, B-cell-depleted T cells, or PBMCs provided the cDNA or gDNA that served as material.

Trimming at V came to 3 bases and at J to 2 bases, leaving 1 base not matched to a gene. Germline values: CDR1 MGHRA, CDR2 YSYEKL. This CDR3 region has 14 residues. Seattle cases were enrolled at active infection and followed longitudinally. Per the authors' pipeline: Amplifying reference gene primers gave estimates of nucleated cell counts. The protocol was immunoSEQ multiplex PCR, while the TCRdb copy is restricted to in-frame clones and leaves out a portion. The V and J calls and clone size are taken from that table; D and trimming were inferred from the DNA. The table includes 90,000 to 100,000 clones, about 90% detected once.

Sequenced sample: peripheral blood. The receptor was isolated from a man over 45 with COVID-19, enrolled during active disease. This chain links TRBV4-1 with TRBJ1-5, with 7 bases that match TRBD1. CDR3 DNA sequence: TGCGCCAGCAGCCATGGACAGGGCAATCAGCCCCAGCATTTT. Amino acids: CASSHGQGNQPQHF.